The 14 T cell receptor beta chains given below trace back to one sample, sequenced in a study of blood T cell repertoires in COVID-19. The protocol was immunoSEQ multiplex PCR, while the TCRdb copy is restricted to in-frame clones and leaves out a portion. The sample shows 94,000 or so clones, around 89% of them seen only once. Sample: peripheral blood. These TCRs come from a woman of 80 years or more with active COVID-19.

The gene calls are TRBV19 and TRBJ2-3, with a tentative D call TRBD1 (6 bases). The CDR3 totals 16 residues. Trimming cost V 5 bases and J 0 bases, with 15 bases left between them. The germline CDR1 and CDR2 sequences are LNHDA and SQIVND (reference sequence). The CDR3 sequence: CASSGPGQPSTDTQYF. The CDR3 bases are TGTGCCAGTAGTGGTCCGGGACAACCAAGCACAGATACGCAGTATTTT.

V gene TRBV28 combines with J gene TRBJ2-2; D gene ambiguous. This CDR3 is built from 12 residues. Trimming removed 3 bases at V and 7 bases at J, with 6 bases between. The germline gives CDR1 MDHEN, CDR2 SYDVKM. CDR3 sequence (DNA): TGTGCCAGCAGTTTGTCCTACGGGGAGCTGTTTTTT. Protein sequence: CASSLSYGELFF.

The chain employs TRBV27 and TRBJ2-3, with TRBD2 matching over 7 bases. Germline loops: CDR1 MNHEY, CDR2 SMNVEV (reference sequence). The CDR3 loop spans 15 amino acids. V shed 5 bases, J shed 4 bases, and the junction held 9 bases outside the gene matches. CDR3 nucleotide sequence: TGTGCCAGCAGTGTGCTGGGCGGGAGCCCAGATACGCAGTATTTT. It specifies CASSVLGGSPDTQYF.

This chain connects TRBV18 to TRBJ1-5; 10 bases map to TRBD1. The J segment lost 6 bases and the V segment lost 2 bases, leaving 4 bases of the junction unmatched. CDR1 and CDR2 (germline): KGHSH, LQKENI. This CDR3 is 15 amino acids long. The CDR3 DNA reads TGTGCCAGCTCACCAGGGACAGGGGAGCGTCAGCCCCAGCATTTT. This encodes CASSPGTGERQPQHF. Variable domain in full (rest from reference TRBV18 and TRBJ1-5): NAGVMQNPRHLVRRRGQEARLRCSPMKGHSHVYWYRQLPEEGLKFMVYLQKENIIDESGMPKERFSAEFPKEGPSILRIQQVVRGDSAAYFCASSPGTGERQPQHFGDGTRLSIL.

The chain employs TRBV10-2 and TRBJ2-1; D call uncertain. The V gene's germline CDR1 is WSHSY and CDR2 SAAADI. V lost 6 bases and J lost 4, with 4 bases in between. The CDR3 is 11 residues long. This chain's CDR3 is CASSPYNEQFF. The CDR3 DNA follows: TGCGCCAGCAGCCCATACAATGAGCAGTTCTTC.

The chain is built from TRBV27 and TRBJ1-1, with a tentative D call TRBD1 (6 bases). Germline V gene lookup returns CDR1 MNHEY and CDR2 SMNVEV (reference sequence). The CDR3 contains 15 residues. The V end was cut by 4 bases, the J end by 11 bases, with 23 bases between. The CDR3 sequence is CASSSLRRGALIAFF. As DNA, the CDR3 is TGTGCCAGCAGTTCCCTCCGTCGGGGGGCCCTAATTGCTTTCTTT.

The chain joins TRBV5-1 to TRBJ2-7; D might be TRBD1 (7 bases). The CDR3 sequence is 16 residues long. Germline CDR1 and CDR2: SGHRS and YFSETQ. V lost 0 bases and J 0 bases, leaving 13 bases between the germline ends. DNA for the CDR3: TGCGCCAGCAGCTTGGCAGGGGGGCTCCTCTCCTACGAGCAGTACTTC. It encodes CASSLAGGLLSYEQYF.

J is TRBJ2-1 and V is TRBV3-1 (or the pseudogene TRBV3-2); 7 bases match TRBD2. Trimming removed 0 bases from V and 6 bases from J; junction bases left unmatched: 20. The CDR3 has 20 amino acids. CDR1 and CDR2 (germline): LGHDT, YNNKEL (reference sequence). The chain's CDR3 is CASSQDLASGNGDYINEQFF. CDR3 in DNA: TGTGCCAGCAGCCAAGATTTGGCTAGCGGCAATGGGGATTACATCAATGAGCAGTTCTTC.

This chain joins TRBV2 and TRBJ2-2, with D unresolved. The CDR3 runs to 14 residues. The V and J ends lost 3 bases and 1 base respectively, with 6 bases between them. Germline V gene data show CDR1 as SNHLY and CDR2 as FYNNEI. Written as DNA, the CDR3 is TGTGCCAGCAGTGATGGGCAGAACACCGGGGAGCTGTTTTTT. It yields the protein CASSDGQNTGELFF. The complete variable domain, with remaining parts taken from reference TRBV2 and TRBJ2-2, reads EPEVTQTPSHQVTQMGQEVILRCVPISNHLYFYWYRQILGQKVEFLVSFYNNEISEKSEIFDDQFSVERPDGSNFTLKIRSTKLEDSAMYFCASSDGQNTGELFFGEGSRLTVL.

Only a few counts were recorded for this clone. This sequence joins TRBV6-2 or TRBV6-3 and TRBJ2-7; D perhaps matches TRBD2 (5 bases). V was trimmed by 5 bases and J by 0 bases, leaving 5 bases between them. Germline V gene lookup returns CDR1 MNHEY and CDR2 SVGEGT. The CDR3 contains 12 residues. CDR3 nucleotides: TGTGCCAGCAGTCGGGACTCCTACGAGCAGTACTTC. Translation gives CASSRDSYEQYF.

About this clone: In the same sample, other DNA sequences code for this CDR3. The chain joins TRBV29-1 to TRBJ2-7; D is undetermined. Germline loops: CDR1 SQVTM, CDR2 ANQGSEA. This CDR3 has 12 residues. V was cut by 4 bases and J by 0 bases, with 7 bases left in between. In DNA, the CDR3 is TGCAGCGTTGGCACTTCCTCCTACGAGCAGTACTTC. Protein: CSVGTSSYEQYF.

The chain links TRBV19 to TRBJ1-4; D not resolved. The CDR3 is made up of 15 amino acids. Germline values: CDR1 LNHDA, CDR2 SQIVND (reference sequence). V lost 5 bases and J lost 0, with 10 bases in between. In DNA form, the CDR3 reads TGTGCCAGTAGTCTCCGACAAACAACTAATGAAAAACTGTTTTTT. This translates into CASSLRQTTNEKLFF. Full variable domain (remainder filled in from reference TRBV19 and TRBJ1-4): DGGITQSPKYLFRKEGQNVTLSCEQNLNHDAMYWYRQDPGQGLRLIYYSQIVNDFQKGDIAEGYSVSREKKESFPLTVTSAQKNPTAFYLCASSLRQTTNEKLFFGSGTQLSVL.

This clone was seen only a few times. This sequence joins TRBV9 and TRBJ1-5, with D perhaps TRBD1 (5 bases). Trimming cost V 0 bases and J 4 bases, with 8 bases left between them. Looked up from germline, CDR1 is SGDLS and CDR2 is YYNGEE. The CDR3 sequence is 14 residues long. CDR3 sequence reads: CASSVEGSNQPQHF. The CDR3 coding sequence is TGTGCCAGCAGCGTAGAGGGGTCGAATCAGCCCCAGCATTTT.

The gene calls are TRBV24-1 and TRBJ2-1; D is perhaps TRBD2 (6 bases). The V gene's germline CDR1 is KGHDR and CDR2 SFDVKD. V lost 5 bases and J 4 bases, leaving 14 bases between the germline ends. The CDR3 extends over 15 amino acids. CDR3 DNA: TGTGCCACCAGTGGTGCTAGCGAAAAATACAATGAGCAGTTCTTC. As protein: CATSGASEKYNEQFF.